This is a list of T cell receptor beta chains from one sample in a study of Graves' ophthalmopathy and Graves' hyperthyroidism. TCRdb redid the calling of the multiplex PCR reads with MiXCR, one entry per CDR3 protein. The sample includes about 700,000 distinct CDR3 sequences, over 40% of them seen just once. Sequences were obtained from peripheral blood. Receptors were obtained from an adult man with Graves' ophthalmopathy. Both conserved end residues are part of each CDR3. A D gene is named only where the DNA matches it firmly. Not all rows give a size; the values are once, few, many and, for expanded clones, a class.

d_call j_call v_call clone_size cdr3_nt cdr3_aa
. TRBJ2-5 TRBV5-1 many TGCGCCAGCAGCCTAGACAGTGAGACCCAGTACTTC CASSLDSETQYF
TRBD2 TRBJ2-5 TRBV9 many TGTGCCAGCAGCGGAACATCGACAGCGGGAGCAGAGACCCAGTACTTC CASSGTSTAGAETQYF
. TRBJ2-2 TRBV6-1 many TGTGCCAGCAGTGCGCAGGGGGGCGACGCCGGGGAGCTGTTTTTT CASSAQGGDAGELFF
TRBD1 TRBJ1-2 TRBV5-8 many TGTGCCAGCAGCTTGAACAGGGGCTATGGCTACACCTTC CASSLNRGYGYTF
. TRBJ1-2 TRBV7-9 . TGTGCCAGCAGCCTTGAGGCTTTAGCATATGGCTACACCTTC CASSLEALAYGYTF
. TRBJ1-4 TRBV9 . . CASSSRDSMKNCFF
. TRBJ2-7 TRBV5-1 few TGCGCCAGCAGCTCGGAGCCTAGCGAATTCGAGCAGTACTTC CASSSEPSEFEQYF
. TRBJ1-2 TRBV9 many TGTGCCAGCAGCGGAACCATAATCAGGGGAGCGGGCTACACCTTC CASSGTIIRGAGYTF
TRBD1 TRBJ2-5 TRBV6-1 . TGTGCCAGCAGTGAAGCTGTGCTGGACAGGGCCAGAATCGAGACCCAGTACTTC CASSEAVLDRARIETQYF
TRBD1 TRBJ1-1 TRBV20-1 many TGCAGTGCTAGAGACGTCGGACAGGGGGGCACTGAAGCTTTCTTT CSARDVGQGGTEAFF
. TRBJ1-5 TRBV20-1 many TGCAGTGCCCTCGCCGGCGGTCGTGGCAATCAGCCCCAGCATTTT CSALAGGRGNQPQHF
. TRBJ2-1 TRBV19 . TGTGCCAGTACCACGGGGCTTGAGCAGTTCTTC CASTTGLEQFF
TRBD1 TRBJ1-6 TRBV20-1 . TGCAGTGCTAGGGGGACAGGGGACGGTTCCCACTTT CSARGTGDGSHF
TRBD1 TRBJ2-5 TRBV4-2 many TGTGCCAGCAGCCCACGGGACAGGGGACTTCACCAAGAGACCCAGTACTTC CASSPRDRGLHQETQYF
. TRBJ1-2 TRBV6-5 many TGTGCCAGCAGTGAGCCGGGATCCATGTATGGCTACACCTTC CASSEPGSMYGYTF
. TRBJ1-3 TRBV4-1 few TGCGCCAGCAGCCAAGATGTCAGACGCGCTGGAAACACCATATATTTT CASSQDVRRAGNTIYF
. TRBJ1-4 TRBV9 . TGTGCCAGCAGCGTAGAAAAACTGTTTTTT CASSVEKLFF
. TRBJ1-1 TRBV9 many TGTGCCAGCAGCCCCGCCAGGGGTACTGAAGCTTTCTTT CASSPARGTEAFF
TRBD1 TRBJ2-5 TRBV11-2 few TGTGCCAGCAGCTTAGGGTGGGACAGGGGTCGGGAGACCCAGTACTTC CASSLGWDRGRETQYF
TRBD1 TRBJ1-1 TRBV9 many TGTGCCAGCAGCGTAGGACAGGGGGATGGAGCTTTCTTT CASSVGQGDGAFF
. TRBJ2-5 TRBV6-5 many TGTGCCAGCAGACACCGGAGAACCCAAGAGACCCAGTACTTC CASRHRRTQETQYF
. TRBJ1-2 TRBV9 many TGTGCCAGCAGCGTTACCCCGCAGCATGGCTACACCTTC CASSVTPQHGYTF
TRBD2 TRBJ2-7 TRBV7-9 many TGTGCCAGCAGCCCGCGGACTAGCGACTACGAGCAGTACTTC CASSPRTSDYEQYF
. TRBJ1-1 TRBV20-1 many TGCAGTGCTAGAGGACAGCAGACGACTTTCTTT CSARGQQTTFF
. TRBJ1-2 TRBV19 . TGTGCCTGGAGTGTACCTGGAACGGAATACTATGGCTACACCTTC CAWSVPGTEYYGYTF
TRBD1 TRBJ1-5 TRBV24-1 . TGTGCCACCAGTGATCTCCGACAGGGTAGGCCCCAGCATTTT CATSDLRQGRPQHF
TRBD1 TRBJ2-7 TRBV7-9 many TGTGCCAGCAGCTTTAAGGGGGCCAGCTCCTACGAGCAGTACTTC CASSFKGASSYEQYF
. TRBJ1-5 TRBV7-8 . TGTGCCAGCAGCTTAGGGACCCAGGGTCAGGGACAGCCCCAGCATTTT CASSLGTQGQGQPQHF
. TRBJ1-3 TRBV25-1 many TGTGCCAGCAGTGGGAACAGGGCAGGAAACACCATATATTTT CASSGNRAGNTIYF
. TRBJ2-5 TRBV12-3/TRBV12-4 . TGTGCCAGCAGTTTAGAAGGGGCTTCGACGAGTGGGACCCAGTACTTC CASSLEGASTSGTQYF
. TRBJ1-2 TRBV10-3 . TGTGCCAGTCGCGGGGGGCAGGTCGCTAACTATGGCTACACCTTC CASRGGQVANYGYTF
TRBD2 TRBJ2-7 TRBV7-9 many TGTGCCAGCAGCTTAGATCAAGCCCTAGCGGGAGTACAAGAGCAGTACTTC CASSLDQALAGVQEQYF
TRBD1 TRBJ1-1 TRBV6-2/TRBV6-3 . TGTGCCAGCAGTCCTACGGGACAGGGACCTGAAGCTTTCTTT CASSPTGQGPEAFF
. TRBJ1-1 TRBV9 many TGTGCCAGCAGCCCCCGATCCGGGGTTGGGACTGAAGCTTTCTTT CASSPRSGVGTEAFF
. TRBJ1-2 TRBV5-4 . TGTGCCAGCAGCCAAGATAGGTTACAGTCTGGGCGTTATGGCTACACCTTC CASSQDRLQSGRYGYTF
TRBD1 TRBJ1-1 TRBV19 many TGTGCCAGTAGTTCCAATCCGGGACAGACTGAAGCTTTCTTT CASSSNPGQTEAFF
. TRBJ2-5 TRBV5-5 many TGTGCCAGCAGCCCGATTGGATTAGGAGAGACCCAGTACTTC CASSPIGLGETQYF
. TRBJ1-6 TRBV7-8 many TGTGCCAGCAGCTTAGAAAGCTTAGGGTCCAGTCATAATTCACCCCTCCACTTT CASSLESLGSSHNSPLHF
TRBD2 TRBJ2-7 TRBV28 . TGTGCCAGCTGGACTAGCAGCTACGAGCAGTACTTC CASWTSSYEQYF
TRBD1 TRBJ1-1 TRBV19 . TGTGCCAGTAGAACGCGGGACAGACTGGGAACTGAAGCTTTCTTT CASRTRDRLGTEAFF
. TRBJ1-2 TRBV29-1 . TGCAGCGTCGCAAACGGGGGGGCGAACTATGGCCACACCTTC CSVANGGANYGHTF
TRBD1 TRBJ1-1 TRBV19 once TGTGCCAGTAGTCGCCGGGACAGGGGGGGCTTT CASSRRDRGGF
TRBD2 TRBJ2-5 TRBV20-1 . TGCAGTGCAACCCCAGCGGGAGGGGAGACCCAGTACTTC CSATPAGGETQYF
. TRBJ2-2 TRBV4-2 . TGTGCCAGCAGCCACAGTCCGCTAGCTGAAACCGGGGAGCTGTTTTTT CASSHSPLAETGELFF
TRBD1 TRBJ1-1 TRBV10-3 . TGTGCCATGACAGGGGGCACAGACACTGAAGCTTTCTTT CAMTGGTDTEAFF
. TRBJ2-3 TRBV29-1 . TGCAGCGTTGGCGGAGGGATTAATAGCACAGATACGCAGTATTTT CSVGGGINSTDTQYF
. TRBJ1-2 TRBV2 many TGTGCCAGCGATCCCCCGGGACAACTGTATGGCTACACCTTC CASDPPGQLYGYTF
. TRBJ1-6 TRBV11-1 once TGTGCCAGCAGCAACACAGGCGGGTGGAATTCACCCCTCCACTTT CASSNTGGWNSPLHF
TRBD2 TRBJ2-2 TRBV24-1 many TGTGCCACCAGTGATCTAAGGGAGGGTCGAGGAGACACCGGGGAGCTGTTTTTT CATSDLREGRGDTGELFF
. TRBJ1-2 TRBV10-3 few TGTGCCAGCAGTTACTCGACCCCCAGCCTCGGGAACTATGGCTACACCTTC CASSYSTPSLGNYGYTF
. TRBJ1-2 TRBV2 many TGTGCCAGCAGTGAAGACGGTGCTAACTATGGCTACACCTTC CASSEDGANYGYTF
TRBD1 TRBJ2-7 TRBV20-1 . TGCAGTGCTAGTATACGGCAGGGGGTCGTCTACGAGCAGTACTTC CSASIRQGVVYEQYF